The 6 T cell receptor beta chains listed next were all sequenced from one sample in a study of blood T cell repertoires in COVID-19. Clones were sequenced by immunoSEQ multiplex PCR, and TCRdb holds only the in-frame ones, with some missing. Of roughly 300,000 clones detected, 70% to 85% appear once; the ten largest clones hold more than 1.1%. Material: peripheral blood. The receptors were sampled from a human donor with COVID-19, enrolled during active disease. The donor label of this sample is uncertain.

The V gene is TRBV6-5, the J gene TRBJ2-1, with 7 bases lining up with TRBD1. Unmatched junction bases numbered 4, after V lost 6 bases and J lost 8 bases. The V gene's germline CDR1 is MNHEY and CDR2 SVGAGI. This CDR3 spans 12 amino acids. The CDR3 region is CASSRDRDEQFF. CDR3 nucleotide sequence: TGTGCCAGCAGCCGAGACAGGGATGAGCAGTTCTTC.

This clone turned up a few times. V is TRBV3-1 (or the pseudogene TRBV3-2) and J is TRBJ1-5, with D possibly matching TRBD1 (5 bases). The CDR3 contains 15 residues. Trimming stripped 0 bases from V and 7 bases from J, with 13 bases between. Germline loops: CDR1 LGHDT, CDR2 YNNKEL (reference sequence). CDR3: CASSQDLQVGQPQHF. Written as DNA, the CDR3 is TGTGCCAGCAGCCAAGATCTACAGGTCGGCCAGCCCCAGCATTTT.

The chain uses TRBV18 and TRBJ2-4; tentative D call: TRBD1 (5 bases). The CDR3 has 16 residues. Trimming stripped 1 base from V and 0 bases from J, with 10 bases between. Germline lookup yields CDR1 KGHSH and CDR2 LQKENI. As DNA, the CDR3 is TGTGCCAGCTCACCACAGGGGATCCTAGCCAAAAACATTCAGTACTTC. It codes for CASSPQGILAKNIQYF.

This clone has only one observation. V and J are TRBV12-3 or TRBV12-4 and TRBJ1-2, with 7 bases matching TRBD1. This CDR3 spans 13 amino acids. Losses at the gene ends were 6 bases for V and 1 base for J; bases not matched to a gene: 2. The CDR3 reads CASRRQGNYGYTF. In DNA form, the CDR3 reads TGTGCCAGCAGACGACAGGGTAACTATGGCTACACCTTC.

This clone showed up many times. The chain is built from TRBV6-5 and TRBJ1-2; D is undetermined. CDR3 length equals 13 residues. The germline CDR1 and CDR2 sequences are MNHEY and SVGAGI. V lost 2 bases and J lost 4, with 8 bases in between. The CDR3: CASSYAPGYGYTF. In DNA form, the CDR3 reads TGTGCCAGCAGTTACGCCCCGGGCTATGGCTACACCTTC.

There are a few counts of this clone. For the CDR3, the DNA is TGTGCCAGCAGCTTAAATTCGGGGGGCTATCAGCCCCAGCATTTT. This encodes CASSLNSGGYQPQHF. The rearrangement uses TRBV11-2 and TRBJ1-5, with a tentative D call TRBD1 (6 bases). The CDR3 is made up of 15 amino acids. Trimming took off 2 bases at V and 5 bases at J, with 13 bases between the two ends. Germline assignment: CDR1 SGHAT and CDR2 FQNNGV.